This is a list of T cell receptor beta chains from one sample in a study of cytomegalovirus exposure and HLA in healthy donors. The assay was immunoSEQ multiplex PCR, and TCRdb's table has in-frame clones only and misses some. The table includes 100,000 or so clones, approximately 85% detected once. The sequencing input was PBMCs. Receptor source: a man aged 25-45 years in good health and CMV-seropositive. Both conserved end residues are part of each CDR3. The order of the fields is V gene, J gene, D gene, clone size, CDR3 length, CDR3 DNA, CDR3 protein. D genes are given only for firm matches. Rows may omit the clone size; those that give it use once, few, many or a size class.

V: TRBV5-5; J: TRBJ2-7; D: TRBD2; size: few; length: 14; DNA: TGTGCCAGCAGCCGGGGGGGGGTATCCTACGAGCAGTACTTC; CDR3: CASSRGGVSYEQYF
V: TRBV11-2; J: TRBJ1-3; D: NA; size: NA; length: 16; DNA: TGTGCCAGCAGCTTAGGGTTACTCCCCTCTGGAAACACCATATATTTT; CDR3: CASSLGLLPSGNTIYF
V: TRBV5-1; J: TRBJ2-2; D: NA; size: NA; length: 16; DNA: TGCGCCAGCAGCTCGCCCCTGCAGGGGAAAGCCGGGGAGCTGTTTTTT; CDR3: CASSSPLQGKAGELFF
V: TRBV7-8; J: TRBJ1-3; D: NA; size: NA; length: 15; DNA: TGTGCCAGCAGCTACCCGGGTCTTTTTGGAAACACCATATATTTT; CDR3: CASSYPGLFGNTIYF
V: TRBV19; J: TRBJ2-3; D: NA; size: NA; length: 14; DNA: TGTGCCAGCAGGGGAAGGACGAACACAGATACGCAGTATTTT; CDR3: CASRGRTNTDTQYF
V: TRBV4-2; J: TRBJ2-1; D: NA; size: NA; length: 16; DNA: TGTGCCAGCAGCCGCGTACAGGGGGGGCTCTACAATGAGCAGTTCTTC; CDR3: CASSRVQGGLYNEQFF
V: TRBV29-1; J: TRBJ2-7; D: TRBD2; size: NA; length: 12; DNA: TGCAGCGCCGGGACTAGCGGCTACGAGCAGTACTTC; CDR3: CSAGTSGYEQYF
V: TRBV28; J: TRBJ1-6; D: TRBD1; size: NA; length: 15; DNA: TGTGCCAGCAGGCGAGCAGGACAGGATAATTCACCCCTCCACTTT; CDR3: CASRRAGQDNSPLHF
V: TRBV18; J: TRBJ1-2; D: NA; size: NA; length: 13; DNA: TGTGCCAGTTCACCGACTGGCAACTATGGCTACACCTTC; CDR3: CASSPTGNYGYTF
V: TRBV7-9; J: TRBJ2-7; D: NA; size: NA; length: 15; DNA: TGTGCCAGCAGCTTAGATAGTGGACAATCATACGAGCAGTACTTC; CDR3: CASSLDSGQSYEQYF
V: TRBV2; J: TRBJ1-3; D: NA; size: NA; length: 15; DNA: TGTGCCAGCAGTAGGGACACCAGCTCTGGAAACACCATATATTTT; CDR3: CASSRDTSSGNTIYF
V: TRBV10-1; J: TRBJ2-3; D: TRBD2; size: NA; length: 15; DNA: TGCGCCAGCAGTGAGAATGGCGGGAGGACTGGCACGCAGTATTTT; CDR3: CASSENGGRTGTQYF
V: TRBV9; J: TRBJ2-1; D: NA; size: NA; length: 15; DNA: TGTGCCAGCAGCGAGGGGGCGGGACCAAATACTGAGCAGTTCTTC; CDR3: CASSEGAGPNTEQFF
V: TRBV5-1; J: TRBJ2-3; D: TRBD2; size: once; length: 17; DNA: TGCGCCAGCAGTTCGTTCGGACTAGCAGCTAGCACAGATACGCAGTATTTT; CDR3: CASSSFGLAASTDTQYF
V: TRBV6-5; J: TRBJ1-4; D: NA; size: NA; length: 15; DNA: TGTGCCAGCAGTTTGAACGGACTAACTAATGAAAAACTGTTTTTT; CDR3: CASSLNGLTNEKLFF
V: TRBV19; J: TRBJ2-3; D: NA; size: NA; length: 17; DNA: TGTGCCAGTAGTACTACTTTCCGGCAGGGTGGGACAGATACGCAGTATTTT; CDR3: CASSTTFRQGGTDTQYF